This paragraph reports one T cell receptor beta chain. Its antigen is not yet known. There are no base qualities to consult, and no much larger clone falls within one base. The data were obtained in a study of blood T cell repertoires in COVID-19 (dated by TCRdb to about 2020). Context from the whole study: The collaborator samples originated in the United States, Italy and Spain and spanned the acute and convalescent phases of COVID-19. The material from the prospective study consisted of cDNA or gDNA derived from T cells, B-cell-depleted T cells, or PBMCs. Deeply sampled blood TCRbeta repertoires from subjects exposed to, actively infected with, or recovered from COVID-19 were included in the dataset. The repertoires were released in a freely available public database meant as a resource for research on the immune response to SARS-CoV-2. Samples came from the ongoing ImmuneRACE study (first 160 participants) plus 1,254 subjects from 6 global collaborators. Sample metadata almost always included a de-identified subject ID, COVID-19 status, age in years and sex. Where HLA class I and class II types were available, the types were taken from metadata supplied by the sample provider, not from assay-based typing.

CDR1 and CDR2 (SGHRS, YFSETQ) derive from the germline V gene. The CDR3 spans 14 residues, from the cysteine through the phenylalanine. Only the CDR3 region is kept as DNA, spanning 42 bases read in frame from base 1. Unmatched junction bases come to 4, with V trimmed by 4 bases and J by 4 bases. Whole blood was collected in K2EDTA tubes by collaborating institutions according to the institutions' own protocols. Collaborator samples were shipped for TCRbeta analysis as frozen whole blood, isolated PBMCs, or DNA extracted from either sample type. Study-wide conclusions, independent of this receptor: The amount of clinical and demographic metadata varied by source and participant and was provided uncurated.

TCRbeta CDR3 regions were amplified from genomic DNA using the immunoSEQ Assay, a bias-controlled multiplex PCR. Under the source paper's analysis protocol: Within the assay, amplification of reference gene primers was used to estimate how many nucleated cells each sample contained. To quantify the absolute abundance of each unique TCRbeta CDR3 rearrangement, sequence reads were collapsed and filtered. For each sample, productive Simpson clonality was calculated by taking the square root of Simpson's diversity index across productive rearrangements. The immuneACCESS repertoire file appears here via TCRdb, limited to in-frame rearrangements. These files lack a portion of the clones; in checked studies, under half of the deficit traces to unresolved V genes, and the cause of the others is not known. V, J and clone size reflect that table, while D and trimming were determined from the DNA. Here the sample has 100,000 to 150,000 clones; roughly 84% occur a single time. The ten largest clones add up to roughly 17% of the sample.

This TCR was sampled from a woman of 80 years or more with acute or convalescent COVID-19. The chain couples TRBV5-1 to TRBJ2-5; 10 central bases correspond to TRBD1. Material: peripheral blood. The DNA reads as follows: TGCGCCAGCAGCCGGGGACAGGGGAGAGAGACCCAGTACTTC. This encodes CASSRGQGRETQYF.